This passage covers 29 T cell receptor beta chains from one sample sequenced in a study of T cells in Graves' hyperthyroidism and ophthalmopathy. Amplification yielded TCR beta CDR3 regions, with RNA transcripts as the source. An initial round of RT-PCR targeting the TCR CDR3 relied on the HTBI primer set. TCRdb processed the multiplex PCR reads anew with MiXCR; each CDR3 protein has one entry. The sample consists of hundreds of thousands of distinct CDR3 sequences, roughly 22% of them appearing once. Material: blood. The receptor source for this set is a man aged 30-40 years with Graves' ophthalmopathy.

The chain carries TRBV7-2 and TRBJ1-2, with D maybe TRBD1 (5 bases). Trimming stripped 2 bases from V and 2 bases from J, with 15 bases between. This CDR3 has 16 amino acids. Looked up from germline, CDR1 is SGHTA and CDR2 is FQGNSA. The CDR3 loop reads CASSLSGRAKNYGYTF. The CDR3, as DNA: TGTGCCAGCAGCTTATCCGGCAGGGCGAAGAACTATGGCTACACCTTC.

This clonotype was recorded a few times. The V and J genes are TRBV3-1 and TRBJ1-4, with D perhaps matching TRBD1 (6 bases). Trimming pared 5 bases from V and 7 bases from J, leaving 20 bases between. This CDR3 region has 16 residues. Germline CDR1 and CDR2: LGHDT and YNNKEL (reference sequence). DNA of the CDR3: TGTGCCAGCAGCAAGGGCGTTTCAGGGGTTAGTGAAAAACTGTTTTTT. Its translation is CASSKGVSGVSEKLFF.

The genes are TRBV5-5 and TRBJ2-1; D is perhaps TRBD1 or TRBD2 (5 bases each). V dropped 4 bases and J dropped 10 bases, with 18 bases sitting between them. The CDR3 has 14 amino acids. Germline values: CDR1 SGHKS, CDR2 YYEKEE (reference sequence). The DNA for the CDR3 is TGTGCCAGCAGCGTTCCGGGGCAGTATTTGGAGCAGTTCTTC. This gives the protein CASSVPGQYLEQFF.

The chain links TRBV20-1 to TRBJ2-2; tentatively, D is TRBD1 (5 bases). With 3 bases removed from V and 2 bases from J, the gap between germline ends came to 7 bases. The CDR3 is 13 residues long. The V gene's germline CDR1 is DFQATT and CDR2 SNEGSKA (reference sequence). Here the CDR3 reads CSARGPNTGELFF. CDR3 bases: TGCAGTGCTAGGGGGCCTAACACCGGGGAGCTGTTTTTT.

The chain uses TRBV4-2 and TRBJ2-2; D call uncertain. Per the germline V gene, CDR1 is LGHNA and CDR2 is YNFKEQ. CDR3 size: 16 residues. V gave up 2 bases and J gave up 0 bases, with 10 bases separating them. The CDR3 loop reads CASSQRADPNTGELFF. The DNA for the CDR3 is TGTGCCAGCAGCCAAAGGGCGGACCCGAACACCGGGGAGCTGTTTTTT.

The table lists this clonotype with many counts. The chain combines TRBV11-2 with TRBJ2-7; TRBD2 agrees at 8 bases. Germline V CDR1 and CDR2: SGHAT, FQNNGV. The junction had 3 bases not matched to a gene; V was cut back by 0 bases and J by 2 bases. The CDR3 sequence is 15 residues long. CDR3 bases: TGTGCCAGCAGCTTAGAAGCGGGAGCACCCTACGAGCAGTACTTC. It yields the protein CASSLEAGAPYEQYF.

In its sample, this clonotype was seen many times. The CDR3 bases are TGTGCCAGCAGTGGGCCCAGGGGGGGGGGTCAGCCCCAGCATTTT. Protein sequence: CASSGPRGGGQPQHF. This sequence joins TRBV2 and TRBJ1-5, with TRBD1 identical over 7 bases. Germline CDR1 SNHLY, CDR2 FYNNEI. V was pared by 4 bases and J by 6 bases, with 9 bases of the junction left unmatched. This CDR3 contains 15 residues.

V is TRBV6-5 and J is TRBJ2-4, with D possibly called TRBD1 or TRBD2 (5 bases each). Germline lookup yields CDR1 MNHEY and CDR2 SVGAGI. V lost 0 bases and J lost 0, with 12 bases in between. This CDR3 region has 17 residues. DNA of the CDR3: TGTGCCAGCAGTTACTCGAATGGGGGAATAGCCAAAAACATTCAGTACTTC. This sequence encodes CASSYSNGGIAKNIQYF.

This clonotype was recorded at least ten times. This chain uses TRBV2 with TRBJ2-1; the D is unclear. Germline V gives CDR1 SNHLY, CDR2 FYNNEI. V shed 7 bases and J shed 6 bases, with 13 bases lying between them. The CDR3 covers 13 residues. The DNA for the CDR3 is TGTGCCAGCACTGGGCCTGCCGGCAATGAGCAGTTCTTC. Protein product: CASTGPAGNEQFF.

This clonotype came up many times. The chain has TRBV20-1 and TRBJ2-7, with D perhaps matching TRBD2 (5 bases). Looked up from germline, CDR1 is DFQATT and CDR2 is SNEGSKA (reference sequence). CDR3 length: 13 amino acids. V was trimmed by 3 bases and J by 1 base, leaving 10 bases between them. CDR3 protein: CSASRGFSYEQYF. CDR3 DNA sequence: TGCAGTGCTAGTCGGGGATTTTCCTACGAGCAGTACTTC.

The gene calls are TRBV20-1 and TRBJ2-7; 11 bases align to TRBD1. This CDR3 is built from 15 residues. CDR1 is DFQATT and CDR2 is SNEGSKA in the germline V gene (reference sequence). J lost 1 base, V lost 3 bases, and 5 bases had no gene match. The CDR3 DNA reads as TGCAGTGCTAGGGGACAGGGGGGACGTTCCTACGAGCAGTACTTC. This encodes CSARGQGGRSYEQYF.

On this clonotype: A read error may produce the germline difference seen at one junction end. The CDR3 nucleotides read TGTGCCAGCACCCCCTCCCCAGCGGGAGTGCAAGAGACCCAGTGCTTC. Amino acid sequence: CASTPSPAGVQETQCF. V is TRBV28 and J is TRBJ2-5; 8 bases are a match to TRBD2. The germline gives CDR1 MDHEN, CDR2 SYDVKM. CDR3 size: 16 residues.

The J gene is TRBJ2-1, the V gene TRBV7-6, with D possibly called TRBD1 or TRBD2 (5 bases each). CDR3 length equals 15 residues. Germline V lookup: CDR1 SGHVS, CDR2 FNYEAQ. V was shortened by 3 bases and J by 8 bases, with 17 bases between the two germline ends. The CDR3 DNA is TGTGCCAGCAGCTTTCGACTAAGGGGTATGGATGAGCAGTTCTTC. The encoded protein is CASSFRLRGMDEQFF.

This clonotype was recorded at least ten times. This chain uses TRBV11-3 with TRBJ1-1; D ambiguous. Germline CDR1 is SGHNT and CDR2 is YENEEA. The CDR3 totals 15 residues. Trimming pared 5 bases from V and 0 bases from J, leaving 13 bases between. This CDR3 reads CASSRANVMNTEAFF. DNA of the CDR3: TGTGCCAGCAGCAGGGCCAATGTTATGAACACTGAAGCTTTCTTT.

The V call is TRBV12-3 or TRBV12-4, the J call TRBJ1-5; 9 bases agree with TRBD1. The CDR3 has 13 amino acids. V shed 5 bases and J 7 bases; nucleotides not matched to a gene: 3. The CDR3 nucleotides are TGTGCCAGCAGTGGACAGGGGACGCAGCCCCAGCATTTT. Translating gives CASSGQGTQPQHF.

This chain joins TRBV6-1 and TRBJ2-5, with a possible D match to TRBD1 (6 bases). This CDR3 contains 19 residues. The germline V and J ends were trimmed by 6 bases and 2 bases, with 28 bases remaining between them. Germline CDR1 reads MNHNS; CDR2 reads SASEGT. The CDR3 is CASSLTGPGQTTLQETQYF. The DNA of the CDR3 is TGTGCCAGCAGCCTTACGGGCCCGGGACAAACCACCCTACAAGAGACCCAGTACTTC.

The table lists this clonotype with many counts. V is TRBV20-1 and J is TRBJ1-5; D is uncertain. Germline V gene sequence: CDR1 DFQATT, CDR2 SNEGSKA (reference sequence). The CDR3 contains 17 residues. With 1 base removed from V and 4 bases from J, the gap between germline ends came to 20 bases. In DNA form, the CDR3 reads TGCAGTGCTAGAGTTTTTGGGGAACCGGCAAAGAATCAGCCCCAGCATTTT. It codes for CSARVFGEPAKNQPQHF.

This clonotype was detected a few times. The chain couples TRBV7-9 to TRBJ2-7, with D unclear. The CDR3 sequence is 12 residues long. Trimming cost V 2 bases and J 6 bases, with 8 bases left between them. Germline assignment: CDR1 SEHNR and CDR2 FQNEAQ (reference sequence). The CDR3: CASSLSWGEQYF. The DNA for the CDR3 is TGTGCCAGCAGCTTATCTTGGGGCGAGCAGTACTTC.

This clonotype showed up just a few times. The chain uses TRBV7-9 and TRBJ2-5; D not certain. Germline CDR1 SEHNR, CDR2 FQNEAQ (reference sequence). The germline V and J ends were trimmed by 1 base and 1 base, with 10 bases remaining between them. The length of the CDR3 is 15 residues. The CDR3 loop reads CASSLGQTLQETQYF. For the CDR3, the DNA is TGTGCCAGCAGCTTAGGGCAGACGCTCCAAGAGACCCAGTACTTC.

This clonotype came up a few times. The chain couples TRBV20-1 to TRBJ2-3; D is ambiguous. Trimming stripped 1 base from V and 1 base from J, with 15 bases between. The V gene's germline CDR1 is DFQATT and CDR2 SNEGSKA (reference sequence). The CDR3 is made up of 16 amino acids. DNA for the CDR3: TGCAGTGCTAGAGCCCTCCGAGCAAAGGGCACAGATACGCAGTATTTT. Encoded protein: CSARALRAKGTDTQYF.

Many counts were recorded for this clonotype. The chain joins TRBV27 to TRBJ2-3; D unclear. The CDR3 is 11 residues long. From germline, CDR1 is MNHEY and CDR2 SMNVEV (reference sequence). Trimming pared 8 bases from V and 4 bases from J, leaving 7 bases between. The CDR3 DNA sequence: TGTGCCAGCGGTGTGTCAGATACGCAGTATTTT. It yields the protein CASGVSDTQYF.

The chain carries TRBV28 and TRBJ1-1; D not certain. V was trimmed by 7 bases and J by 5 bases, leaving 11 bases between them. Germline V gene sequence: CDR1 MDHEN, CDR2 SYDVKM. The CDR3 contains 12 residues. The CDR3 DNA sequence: TGTGCCAGCAAAGACCAAGAAACTGAAGCTTTCTTT. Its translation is CASKDQETEAFF.

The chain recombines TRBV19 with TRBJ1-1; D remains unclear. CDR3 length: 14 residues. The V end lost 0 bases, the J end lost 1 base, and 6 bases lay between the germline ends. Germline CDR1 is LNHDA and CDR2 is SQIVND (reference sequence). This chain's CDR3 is CASSIDNRNTEAFF. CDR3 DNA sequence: TGTGCCAGTAGTATAGATAACAGGAACACTGAAGCTTTCTTT. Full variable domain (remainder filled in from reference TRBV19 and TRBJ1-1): DGGITQSPKYLFRKEGQNVTLSCEQNLNHDAMYWYRQDPGQGLRLIYYSQIVNDFQKGDIAEGYSVSREKKESFPLTVTSAQKNPTAFYLCASSIDNRNTEAFFGQGTRLTVV.

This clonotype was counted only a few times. The CDR3 sequence is CASSLVSPPTETQYF. The CDR3 region has the DNA TGTGCCAGCAGTTTAGTTTCCCCCCCCACAGAGACCCAGTACTTC. This chain links TRBV27 with TRBJ2-5, with D hard to call. The CDR3 covers 15 residues. Trimming removed 2 bases at V and 4 bases at J, with 14 bases between. The germline V gene encodes CDR1 MNHEY and CDR2 SMNVEV (reference sequence).

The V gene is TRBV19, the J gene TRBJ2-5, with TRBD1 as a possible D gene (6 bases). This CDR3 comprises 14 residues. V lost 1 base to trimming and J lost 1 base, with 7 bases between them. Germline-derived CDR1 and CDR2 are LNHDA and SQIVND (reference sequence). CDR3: CASSIATGQETQYF. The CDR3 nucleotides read TGTGCCAGTAGTATAGCGACAGGCCAAGAGACCCAGTACTTC.

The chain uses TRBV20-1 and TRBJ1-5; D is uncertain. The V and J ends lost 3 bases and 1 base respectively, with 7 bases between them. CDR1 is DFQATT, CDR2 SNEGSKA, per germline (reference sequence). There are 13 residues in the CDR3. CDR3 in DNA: TGCAGTGCTAGTCCGGGGAGCAATCAGCCCCAGCATTTT. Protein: CSASPGSNQPQHF.

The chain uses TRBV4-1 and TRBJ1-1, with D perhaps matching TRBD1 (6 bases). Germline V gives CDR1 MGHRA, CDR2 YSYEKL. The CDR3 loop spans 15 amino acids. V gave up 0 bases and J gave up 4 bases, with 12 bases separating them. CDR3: CASSQDGGAATEAFF. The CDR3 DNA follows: TGCGCCAGCAGCCAAGACGGGGGGGCGGCCACTGAAGCTTTCTTT.

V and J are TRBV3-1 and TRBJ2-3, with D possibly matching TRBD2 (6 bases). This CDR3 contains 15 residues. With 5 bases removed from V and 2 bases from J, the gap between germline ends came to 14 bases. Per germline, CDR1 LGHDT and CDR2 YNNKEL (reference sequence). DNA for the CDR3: TGTGCCAGCAGCGACATGGGCGGGAACACAGATACGCAGTATTTT. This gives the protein CASSDMGGNTDTQYF.

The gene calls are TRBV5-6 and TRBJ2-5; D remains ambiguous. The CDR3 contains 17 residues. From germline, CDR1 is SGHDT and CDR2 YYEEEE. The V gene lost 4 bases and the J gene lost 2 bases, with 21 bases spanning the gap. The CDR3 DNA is TGTGCCAGCAGCCCAACAAGAACCTACCAGAGACAAGAGACCCAGTACTTC. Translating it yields CASSPTRTYQRQETQYF. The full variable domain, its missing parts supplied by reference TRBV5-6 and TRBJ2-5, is DAGVTQSPTHLIKTRGQQVTLRCSPKSGHDTVSWYQQALGQGPQFIFQYYEEEERQRGNFPDRFSGHQFPNYSSELNVNALLLGDSALYLCASSPTRTYQRQETQYFGPGTRLLVL.